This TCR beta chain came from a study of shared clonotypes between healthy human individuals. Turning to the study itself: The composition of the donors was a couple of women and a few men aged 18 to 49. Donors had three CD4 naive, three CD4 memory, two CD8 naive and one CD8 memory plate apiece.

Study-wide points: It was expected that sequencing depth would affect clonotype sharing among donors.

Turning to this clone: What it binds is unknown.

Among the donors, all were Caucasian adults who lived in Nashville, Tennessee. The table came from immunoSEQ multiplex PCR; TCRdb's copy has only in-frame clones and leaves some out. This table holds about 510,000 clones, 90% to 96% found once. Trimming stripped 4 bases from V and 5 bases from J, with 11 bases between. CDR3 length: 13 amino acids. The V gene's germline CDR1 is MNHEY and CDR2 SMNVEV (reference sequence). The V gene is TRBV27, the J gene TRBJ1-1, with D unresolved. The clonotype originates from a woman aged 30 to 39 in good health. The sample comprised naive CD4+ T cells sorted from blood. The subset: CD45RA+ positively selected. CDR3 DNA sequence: TGTGCCAGCAGTTGGAGGGCGCAGACTGAAGCTTTCTTT. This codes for CASSWRAQTEAFF.